Following are 3 T cell receptor beta chains from one sample sequenced in a study of blood T cell repertoires in COVID-19. Measured with immunoSEQ multiplex PCR; TCRdb has only the in-frame clones, and not every one. The sample records 200,000 to 250,000 clones, almost 85% being singletons. The sequencing sample was made of peripheral blood. Receptors originate from a woman aged 50 to 65 with active or convalescent COVID-19.

This clone is labeled as medium-sized. The V call is TRBV19, the J call TRBJ1-6, with a weak D call TRBD1 (6 bases). V was pared by 5 bases and J by 9 bases, with 11 bases between. The CDR3 sequence is 13 residues long. Germline CDR1 LNHDA, CDR2 SQIVND (reference sequence). CDR3 protein: CASSLTGSSPLHF. The CDR3 DNA reads as TGTGCCAGTAGTCTTACAGGGAGTTCACCCCTCCACTTT.

The chain's CDR3 is CASSLEGDKAGKLFF. CDR3 nucleotide sequence: TGTGCCAGCAGCTTAGAGGGGGATAAAGCAGGAAAACTGTTTTTT. The rearrangement uses TRBV7-2 and TRBJ1-4, with D possibly matching TRBD1 (6 bases). Looked up from germline, CDR1 is SGHTA and CDR2 is FQGNSA. Trimming took off 1 base at V and 10 bases at J, with 16 bases between the two ends. This CDR3 comprises 15 residues.

This clone was detected a few times. The chain links TRBV5-4 to TRBJ2-1; 11 nucleotides line up with TRBD1. Trimming cost V 3 bases and J 7 bases; bases outside gene matches: 6. Germline lookup yields CDR1 SGHNT and CDR2 YYREEE (reference sequence). CDR3 length: 15 amino acids. The CDR3 coding sequence is TGTGCCAGCAGCTGGGACAGGGGGAGGGAAAATGAGCAGTTCTTC. It encodes CASSWDRGRENEQFF. The full variable domain, rest sourced from reference TRBV5-4 and TRBJ2-1, is ETGVTQSPTHLIKTRGQQVTLRCSSQSGHNTVSWYQQALGQGPQFIFQYYREEENGRGNFPPRFSGLQFPNYSSELNVNALELDDSALYLCASSWDRGRENEQFFGPGTRLTVL.